What follows are 4 T cell receptor beta chains derived from one specimen sequenced in a study of T-cell memory formation after mild COVID-19. Via MiXCR, TCRdb re-called the 5' RACE reads, giving one row per CDR3 protein. The sample lists about 350,000 distinct CDR3 sequences, 20% to 25% occurring once. Sequenced: PBMCs or a T cell subset sorted from them (not recorded which). Source of these receptors: a man between 18 and 29 years old who had mild COVID-19 (a few samples of this study predate the infection). Cell type and time point are not known.

This chain joins TRBV5-6 and TRBJ2-7; 9 bases match TRBD1. The V gene end was trimmed by 4 bases and the J gene end by 1 base; junction bases not matched to a gene: 12. This CDR3 has 17 amino acids. Germline V CDR1 and CDR2: SGHDT, YYEEEE. CDR3 DNA sequence: TGTGCCAGCAGCGCTTACCGGGACAGGGCAGGGTCCTACGAGCAGTACGTC. Translation gives CASSAYRDRAGSYEQYV.

Only a few counts were recorded for this clonotype. In nucleotides, the CDR3 is TGCGCCAGCAGCTTGGCGAAATCTGGGGGGACTGAAGCTTTCTTT. Residues: CASSLAKSGGTEAFF. The rearrangement uses TRBV5-1 and TRBJ1-1; a possible D gene is TRBD1 (5 bases). Per the germline V gene, CDR1 is SGHRS and CDR2 is YFSETQ. The length of the CDR3 is 15 residues. Trimming stripped 0 bases from V and 5 bases from J, with 14 bases between.

The chain is built from TRBV4-1 and TRBJ2-1; TRBD1 might be the D (5 bases). Germline V gene lookup returns CDR1 MGHRA and CDR2 YSYEKL. The V gene lost 0 bases and the J gene lost 8 bases, with 20 bases spanning the gap. There are 17 residues in the CDR3. The CDR3 DNA reads TGCGCCAGCAGCCAAGATAGTGTCCAGGGTGACGTAGATGAGCAGTTCTTC. Translated, it gives CASSQDSVQGDVDEQFF.

This clonotype was recorded many times. The rearrangement uses TRBV18 and TRBJ1-4, with TRBD1 identical over 9 bases. Germline V gene lookup returns CDR1 KGHSH and CDR2 LQKENI. CDR3 length: 20 amino acids. Germline trimming cut 6 bases from V and 0 bases from J; bases unmatched to any gene: 17. CDR3 residues: CASSLTGTGIYVSTNEKLFF. The CDR3 DNA reads TGTGCCAGCTCTCTTACCGGGACAGGGATTTATGTCTCAACTAATGAAAAACTGTTTTTT.